Given below is one TCR beta chain in context. The sample belongs to a study of blood T cell repertoires in COVID-19. The overall study: The origin of the acute and convalescent COVID-19 samples was the United States, Italy and Spain. Nucleic acid was either cDNA or gDNA, and it came from T cells, B-cell-depleted T cells, or PBMCs.

CDR3 length: 13 residues. V gave up 6 bases and J gave up 5 bases, with 10 bases separating them. Germline CDR1 is LNHDA and CDR2 is SQIVND (reference sequence). The authors' processing: Amplification of reference gene primers was used by the study to estimate nucleated cell counts. The assay was immunoSEQ multiplex PCR, and TCRdb's table has in-frame clones only and misses some. V, J and clone size are taken as reported in that table, and D and trimming were inferred from the DNA itself. Here the sample spans about 49,000 clones, more than 65% being singletons. The TCR was taken from a woman in her 70s with acute or convalescent COVID-19. The chain couples TRBV19 to TRBJ2-2; D is possibly TRBD1 (5 bases). The sequenced sample consisted of peripheral blood. Written as DNA, the CDR3 is TGTGCCAGTAGCCCAGGGTGGACCGGGGAGCTGTTTTTT. Encoded protein: CASSPGWTGELFF.